This is a list of T cell receptor beta chains from one sample in a study of human T cells and chemical hapten exposure. TCRdb reprocessed the RACE reads with MiXCR, giving one entry per CDR3 protein. The table lists 75,000 to 100,000 distinct CDR3 sequences, around 9.3% of them singletons. The starting material was whole blood, obtained in connection with sensitization to the hapten diphenylcyclopropenone (DPC). These receptors originate from a woman aged 40 to 50 with alopecia areata. Some clones in this sample may be carry-over from other donors' samples. Each CDR3 is given with its conserved first and last residue. The order of the fields is J gene, V gene, clone size, CDR3 protein. Clone size, where shown, is once, few, many, or a class for clones that have expanded.

>TRBJ1-5|TRBV2|few
CASSDQPQPQHF
>TRBJ1-2|TRBV18|few
CASSPSRSDYTF
>TRBJ2-2|TRBV4-1|many
CASSLYRGLDTGELFF
>TRBJ2-1|TRBV4-1|many
CASSQDGPGTSGRISYNEQFF
>TRBJ2-7|TRBV28|many
CASSSRRAGSYEQYF
>TRBJ2-5|TRBV29-1|few
CSARTGVGETQYF
>TRBJ2-1|TRBV5-1|few
CASSLEGLAGTGNEQFF
>TRBJ2-3|TRBV20-1|-
CSGTSGHTTDTQYF
>TRBJ2-1|TRBV7-8|few
CASSSRDLQFF
>TRBJ1-3|TRBV25-1|few
CASSLTGRRGNTIYF
>TRBJ2-3|TRBV9|-
CASSLGLVRPDTQYF
>TRBJ1-1|TRBV18|many
CASSPGEGTEAFF
>TRBJ2-1|TRBV27|few
CASSFNSDYSYNEQFF
>TRBJ2-1|TRBV20-1|-
CSARNHRGLAGCNEQFF
>TRBJ2-5|TRBV28|-
CASSFGQNQETQYF
>TRBJ1-5|TRBV4-2|few
CASSQETDFNQPQHF
>TRBJ2-1|TRBV5-1|few
CASRAGSYNEQFF